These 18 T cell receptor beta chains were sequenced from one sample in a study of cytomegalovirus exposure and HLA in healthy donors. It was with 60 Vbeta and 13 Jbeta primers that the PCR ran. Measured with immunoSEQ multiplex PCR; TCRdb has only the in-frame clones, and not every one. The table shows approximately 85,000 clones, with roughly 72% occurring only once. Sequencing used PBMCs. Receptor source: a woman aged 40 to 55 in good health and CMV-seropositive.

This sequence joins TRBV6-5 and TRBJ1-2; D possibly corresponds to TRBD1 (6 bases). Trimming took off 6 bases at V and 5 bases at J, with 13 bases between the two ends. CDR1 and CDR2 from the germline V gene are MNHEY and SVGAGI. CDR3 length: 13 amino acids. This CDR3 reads CASSNDRNYGYTF. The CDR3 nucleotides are TGTGCCAGCAGCAATGACAGGAATTATGGCTACACCTTC.

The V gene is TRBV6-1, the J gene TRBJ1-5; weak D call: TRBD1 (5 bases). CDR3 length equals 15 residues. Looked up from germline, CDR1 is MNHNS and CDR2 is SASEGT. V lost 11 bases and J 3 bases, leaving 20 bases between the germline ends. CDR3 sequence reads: CAAKIQATYNQPQHF. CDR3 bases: TGTGCCGCGAAAATACAGGCCACCTACAATCAGCCCCAGCATTTT.

The CDR3 loop is CASSLGLVDGIEQFF. The CDR3 coding sequence is TGCGCCAGCAGCTTGGGTTTGGTTGACGGGATTGAGCAGTTCTTC. This rearrangement joins TRBV5-1 to TRBJ2-1; weak D call: TRBD2 (5 bases). The germline gives CDR1 SGHRS, CDR2 YFSETQ. The CDR3 has 15 amino acids. The V and J ends lost 0 bases and 9 bases respectively, with 16 bases between them.

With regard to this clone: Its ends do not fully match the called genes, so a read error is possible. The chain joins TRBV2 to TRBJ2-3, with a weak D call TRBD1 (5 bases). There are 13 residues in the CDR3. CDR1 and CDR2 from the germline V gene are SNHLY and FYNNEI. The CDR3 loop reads CASREGAADTQYF. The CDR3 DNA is TGTGCCAGCAGGGAAGGGGCAGCAGATACGCAGTATTTT.

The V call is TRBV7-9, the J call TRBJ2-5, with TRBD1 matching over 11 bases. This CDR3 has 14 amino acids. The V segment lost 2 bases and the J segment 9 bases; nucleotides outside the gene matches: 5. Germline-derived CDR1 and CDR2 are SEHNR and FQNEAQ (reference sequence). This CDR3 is CASSLLGTGGSQYF. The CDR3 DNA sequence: TGTGCCAGCAGCTTATTAGGGACAGGGGGATCCCAGTACTTC.

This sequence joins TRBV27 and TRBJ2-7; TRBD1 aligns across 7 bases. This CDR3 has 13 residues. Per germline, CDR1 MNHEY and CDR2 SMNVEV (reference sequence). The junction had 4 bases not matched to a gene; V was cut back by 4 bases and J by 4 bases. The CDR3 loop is CASSYDRAYEQYF. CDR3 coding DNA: TGTGCCAGCAGTTATGACAGGGCGTACGAGCAGTACTTC.

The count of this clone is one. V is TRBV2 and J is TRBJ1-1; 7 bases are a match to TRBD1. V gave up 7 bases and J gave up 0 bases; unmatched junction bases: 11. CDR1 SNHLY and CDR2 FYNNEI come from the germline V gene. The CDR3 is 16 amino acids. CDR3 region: CASTLDRVFMNTEAFF. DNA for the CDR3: TGTGCCAGCACCCTAGACAGGGTGTTCATGAACACTGAAGCTTTCTTT.

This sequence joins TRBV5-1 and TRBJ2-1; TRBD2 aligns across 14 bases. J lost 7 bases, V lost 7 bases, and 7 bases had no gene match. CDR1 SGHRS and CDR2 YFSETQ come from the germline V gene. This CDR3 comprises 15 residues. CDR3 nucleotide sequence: TGCGCCAGCTCGAGACTAGCGGGGGGGCCGAATGAGCAGTTCTTC. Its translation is CASSRLAGGPNEQFF.

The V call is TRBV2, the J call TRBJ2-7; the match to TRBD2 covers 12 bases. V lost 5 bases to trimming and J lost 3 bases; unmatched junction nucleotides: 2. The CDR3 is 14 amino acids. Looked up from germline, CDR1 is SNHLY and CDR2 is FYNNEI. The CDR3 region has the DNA TGTGCCAGCAGTCTAGCGGGAGGGCGCTACGAGCAGTACTTC. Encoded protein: CASSLAGGRYEQYF.

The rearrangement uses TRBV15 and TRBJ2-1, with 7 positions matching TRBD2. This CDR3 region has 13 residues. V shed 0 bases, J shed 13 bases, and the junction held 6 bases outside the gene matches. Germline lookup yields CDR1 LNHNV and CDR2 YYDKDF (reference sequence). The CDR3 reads CATSRDAGEGQFF. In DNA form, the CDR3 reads TGTGCCACCAGCAGAGATGCGGGGGAGGGTCAGTTCTTC.

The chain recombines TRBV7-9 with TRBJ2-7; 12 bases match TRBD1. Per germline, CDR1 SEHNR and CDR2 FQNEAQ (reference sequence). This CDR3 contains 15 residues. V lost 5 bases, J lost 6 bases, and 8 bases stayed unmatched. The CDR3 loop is CASSLVGQGAIEQYF. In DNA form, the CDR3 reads TGTGCCAGCAGCCTAGTGGGACAGGGGGCCATCGAGCAGTACTTC.

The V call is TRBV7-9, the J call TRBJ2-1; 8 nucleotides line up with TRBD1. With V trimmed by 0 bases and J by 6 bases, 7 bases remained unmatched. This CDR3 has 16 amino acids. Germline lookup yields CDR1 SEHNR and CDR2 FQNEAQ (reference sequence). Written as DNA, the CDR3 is TGTGCCAGCAGCTTAGCCCCCCAGGGGGCGGTCAATGAGCAGTTCTTC. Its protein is CASSLAPQGAVNEQFF.

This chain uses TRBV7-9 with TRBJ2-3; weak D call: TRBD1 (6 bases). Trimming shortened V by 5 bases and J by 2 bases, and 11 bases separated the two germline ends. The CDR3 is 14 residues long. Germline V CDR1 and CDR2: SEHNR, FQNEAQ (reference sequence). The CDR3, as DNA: TGTGCCAGCAGCACAGGGAGCACCACAGATACGCAGTATTTT. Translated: CASSTGSTTDTQYF.

The CDR3 spells CASNLNGGAGNTIYF. The DNA for the CDR3 is TGTGCCAGTAACCTGAATGGGGGCGCTGGAAACACCATATATTTT. The rearrangement uses TRBV19 and TRBJ1-3; possible D gene TRBD1, 6 bases. Germline assignment: CDR1 LNHDA and CDR2 SQIVND (reference sequence). V lost 7 bases and J 2 bases, leaving 15 bases between the germline ends. The length of the CDR3 is 15 residues.

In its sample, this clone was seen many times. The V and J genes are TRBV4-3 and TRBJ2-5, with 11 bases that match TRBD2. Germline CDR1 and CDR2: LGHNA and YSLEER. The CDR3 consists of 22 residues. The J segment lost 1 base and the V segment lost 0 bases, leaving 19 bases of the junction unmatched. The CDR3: CASSQEWGGGGIAGGLQETQYF. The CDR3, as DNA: TGCGCCAGCAGCCAAGAGTGGGGGGGCGGGGGGATAGCGGGGGGGCTCCAAGAGACCCAGTACTTC.

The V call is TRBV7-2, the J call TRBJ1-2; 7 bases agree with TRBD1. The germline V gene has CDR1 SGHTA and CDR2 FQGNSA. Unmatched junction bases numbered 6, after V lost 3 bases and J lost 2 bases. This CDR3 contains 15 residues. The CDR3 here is CASSLDRTQNYGYTF. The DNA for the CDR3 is TGTGCCAGCAGCTTGGACAGGACCCAGAACTATGGCTACACCTTC.

The CDR3 DNA is TGTGCCAGTAGTCCTACCGGGACAATAGGAAAACTGTTTTTT. Translating gives CASSPTGTIGKLFF. The chain is built from TRBV19 and TRBJ1-4, with D possibly matching TRBD1 (6 bases). Trimming removed 5 bases at V and 10 bases at J, with 17 bases between. The germline gives CDR1 LNHDA, CDR2 SQIVND (reference sequence). CDR3 length equals 14 residues.

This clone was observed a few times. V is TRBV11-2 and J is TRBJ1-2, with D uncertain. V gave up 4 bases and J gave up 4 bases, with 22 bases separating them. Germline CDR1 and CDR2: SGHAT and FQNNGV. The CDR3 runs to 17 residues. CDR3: CASSSGSGGRAVYGYTF. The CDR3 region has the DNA TGTGCCAGCAGCTCAGGCTCAGGAGGAAGGGCTGTCTATGGCTACACCTTC.